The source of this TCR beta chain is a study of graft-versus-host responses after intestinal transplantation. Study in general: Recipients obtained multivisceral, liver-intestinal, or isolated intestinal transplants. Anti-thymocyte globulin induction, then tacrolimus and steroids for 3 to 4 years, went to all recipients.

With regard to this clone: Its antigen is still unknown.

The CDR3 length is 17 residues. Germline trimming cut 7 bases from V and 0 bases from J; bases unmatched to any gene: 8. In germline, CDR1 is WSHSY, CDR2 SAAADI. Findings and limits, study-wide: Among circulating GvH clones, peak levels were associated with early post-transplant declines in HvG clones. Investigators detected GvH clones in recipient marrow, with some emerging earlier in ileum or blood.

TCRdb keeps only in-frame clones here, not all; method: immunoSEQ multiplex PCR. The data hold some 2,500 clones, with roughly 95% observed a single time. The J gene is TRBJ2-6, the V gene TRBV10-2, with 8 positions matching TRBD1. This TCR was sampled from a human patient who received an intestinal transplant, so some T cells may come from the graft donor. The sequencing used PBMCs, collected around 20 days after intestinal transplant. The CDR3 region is CASNSGTGLSGANVLTF. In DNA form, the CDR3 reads TGCGCCAGCAATTCCGGGACAGGCCTCTCTGGGGCCAACGTCCTGACTTTC.